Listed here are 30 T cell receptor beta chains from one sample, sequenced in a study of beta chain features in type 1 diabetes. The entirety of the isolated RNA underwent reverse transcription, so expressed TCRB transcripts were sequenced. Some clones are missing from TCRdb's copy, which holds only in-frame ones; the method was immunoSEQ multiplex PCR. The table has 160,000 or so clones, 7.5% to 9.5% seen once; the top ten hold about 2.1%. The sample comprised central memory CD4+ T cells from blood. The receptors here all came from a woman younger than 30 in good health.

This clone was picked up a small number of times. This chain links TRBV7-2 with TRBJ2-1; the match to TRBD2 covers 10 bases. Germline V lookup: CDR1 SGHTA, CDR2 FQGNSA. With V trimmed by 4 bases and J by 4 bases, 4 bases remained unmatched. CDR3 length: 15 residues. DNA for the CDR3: TGTGCCAGCAGCTCCAGCGGGGGGGGATACAATGAGCAGTTCTTC. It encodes CASSSSGGGYNEQFF. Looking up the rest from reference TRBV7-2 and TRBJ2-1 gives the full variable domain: GAGVSQSPSNKVTEKGKDVELRCDPISGHTALYWYRQSLGQGLEFLIYFQGNSAPDKSGLPSDRFSAERTGGSVSTLTIQRTQQEDSAVYLCASSSSGGGYNEQFFGPGTRLTVL.

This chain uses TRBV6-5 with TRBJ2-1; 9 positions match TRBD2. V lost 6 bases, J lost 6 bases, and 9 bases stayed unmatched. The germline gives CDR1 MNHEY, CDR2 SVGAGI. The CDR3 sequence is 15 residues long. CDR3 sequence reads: CASRIAGAGTNEQFF. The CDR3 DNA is TGTGCCAGCAGGATAGCGGGAGCTGGGACCAATGAGCAGTTCTTC.

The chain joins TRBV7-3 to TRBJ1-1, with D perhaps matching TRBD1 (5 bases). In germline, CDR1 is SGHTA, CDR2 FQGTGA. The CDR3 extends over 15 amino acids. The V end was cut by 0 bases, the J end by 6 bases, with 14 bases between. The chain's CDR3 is CASSLTPGTVAEAFF. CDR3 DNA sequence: TGTGCCAGCAGCTTAACGCCGGGGACTGTGGCTGAAGCTTTCTTT. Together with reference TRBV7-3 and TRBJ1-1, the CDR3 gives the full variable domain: GAGVSQTPSNKVTEKGKYVELRCDPISGHTALYWYRQSLGQGPEFLIYFQGTGAADDSGLPNDRFFAVRPEGSVSTLKIQRTERGDSAVYLCASSLTPGTVAEAFFGQGTRLTVV.

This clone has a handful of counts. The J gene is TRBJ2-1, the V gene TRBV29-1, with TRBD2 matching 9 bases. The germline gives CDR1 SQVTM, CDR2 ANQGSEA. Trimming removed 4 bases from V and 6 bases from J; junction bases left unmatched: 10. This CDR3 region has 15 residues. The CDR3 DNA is TGCAGCGTTGCCAACCCTAGCGGGACGTTCAATGAGCAGTTCTTC. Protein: CSVANPSGTFNEQFF.

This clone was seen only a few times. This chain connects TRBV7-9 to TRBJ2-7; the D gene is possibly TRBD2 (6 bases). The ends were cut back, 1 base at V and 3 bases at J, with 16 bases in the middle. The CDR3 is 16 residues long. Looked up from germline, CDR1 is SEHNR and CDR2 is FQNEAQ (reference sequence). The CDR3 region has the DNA TGTGCCAGCAGCTTAGGAGTAAGCGGGCCGAACTACGAGCAGTACTTC. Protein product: CASSLGVSGPNYEQYF.

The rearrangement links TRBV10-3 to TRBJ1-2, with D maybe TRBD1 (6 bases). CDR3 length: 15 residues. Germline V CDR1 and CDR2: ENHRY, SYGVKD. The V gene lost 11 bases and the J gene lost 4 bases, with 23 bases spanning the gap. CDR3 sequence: CASVERQERGYGYTF. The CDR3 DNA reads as TGTGCCTCCGTCGAAAGACAGGAACGAGGCTATGGCTACACCTTC.

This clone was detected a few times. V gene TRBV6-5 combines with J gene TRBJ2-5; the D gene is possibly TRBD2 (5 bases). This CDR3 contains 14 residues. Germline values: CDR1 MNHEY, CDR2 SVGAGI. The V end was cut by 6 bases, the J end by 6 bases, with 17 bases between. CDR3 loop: CASRGPGSAKTQYF. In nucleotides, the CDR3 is TGTGCCAGCAGAGGGCCGGGGAGCGCCAAGACCCAGTACTTC.

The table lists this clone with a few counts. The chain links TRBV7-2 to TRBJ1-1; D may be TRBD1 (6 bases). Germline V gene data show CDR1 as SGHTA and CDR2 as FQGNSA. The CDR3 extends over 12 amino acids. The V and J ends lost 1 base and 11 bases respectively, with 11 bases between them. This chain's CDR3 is CASSLVGQGAFF. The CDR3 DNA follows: TGTGCCAGCAGCTTAGTCGGTCAGGGGGCTTTCTTT.

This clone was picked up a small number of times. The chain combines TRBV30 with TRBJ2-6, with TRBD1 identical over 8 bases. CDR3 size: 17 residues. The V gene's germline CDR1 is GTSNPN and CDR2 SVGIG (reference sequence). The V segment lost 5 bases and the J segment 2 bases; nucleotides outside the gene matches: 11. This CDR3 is CAWRRDRTRAGANVLTF. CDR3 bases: TGTGCCTGGCGAAGGGACAGGACGAGGGCTGGGGCCAACGTCCTGACTTTC.

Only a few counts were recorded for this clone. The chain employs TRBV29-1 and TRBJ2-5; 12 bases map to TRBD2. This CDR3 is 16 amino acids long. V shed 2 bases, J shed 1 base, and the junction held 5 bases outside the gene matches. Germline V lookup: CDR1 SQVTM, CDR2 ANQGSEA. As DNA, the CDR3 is TGCAGCGTTGAAACTAGCGGGGGGATGATCCAAGAGACCCAGTACTTC. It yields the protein CSVETSGGMIQETQYF.

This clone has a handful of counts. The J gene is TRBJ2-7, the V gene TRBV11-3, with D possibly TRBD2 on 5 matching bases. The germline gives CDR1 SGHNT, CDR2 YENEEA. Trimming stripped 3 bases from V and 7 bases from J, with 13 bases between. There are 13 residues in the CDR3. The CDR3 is CASSFDLTGEQYF. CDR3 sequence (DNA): TGTGCCAGCAGCTTCGACTTAACGGGGGAGCAGTACTTC.

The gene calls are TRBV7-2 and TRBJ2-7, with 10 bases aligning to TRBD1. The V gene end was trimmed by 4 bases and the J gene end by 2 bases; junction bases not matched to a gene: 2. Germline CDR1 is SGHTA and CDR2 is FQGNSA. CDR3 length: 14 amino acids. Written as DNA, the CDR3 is TGTGCCAGCAGCTACGGGACAGGGGCCTACGAGCAGTACTTC. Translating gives CASSYGTGAYEQYF.

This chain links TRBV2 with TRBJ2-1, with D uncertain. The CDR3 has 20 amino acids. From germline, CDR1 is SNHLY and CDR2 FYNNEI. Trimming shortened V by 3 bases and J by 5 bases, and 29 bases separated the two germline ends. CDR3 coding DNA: TGTGCCAGCAGTGACTTGGGTACGACCAACCCCAGTCGCAGCGACAATGAGCAGTTCTTC. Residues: CASSDLGTTNPSRSDNEQFF.

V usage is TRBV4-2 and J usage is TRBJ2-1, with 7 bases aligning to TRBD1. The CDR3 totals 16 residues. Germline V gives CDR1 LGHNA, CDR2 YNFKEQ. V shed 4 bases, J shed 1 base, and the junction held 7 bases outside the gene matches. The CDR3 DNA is TGTGCCAGCAGCCCCGGAAGGGGGCTATCCTACAATGAGCAGTTCTTC. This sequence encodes CASSPGRGLSYNEQFF.

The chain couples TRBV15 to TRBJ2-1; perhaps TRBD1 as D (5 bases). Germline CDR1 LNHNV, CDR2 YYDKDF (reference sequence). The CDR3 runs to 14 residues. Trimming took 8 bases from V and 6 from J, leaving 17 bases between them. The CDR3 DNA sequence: TGTGCCACCGCGTCGCGGCAGGGTCGCAATGAGCAGTTCTTC. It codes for CATASRQGRNEQFF.

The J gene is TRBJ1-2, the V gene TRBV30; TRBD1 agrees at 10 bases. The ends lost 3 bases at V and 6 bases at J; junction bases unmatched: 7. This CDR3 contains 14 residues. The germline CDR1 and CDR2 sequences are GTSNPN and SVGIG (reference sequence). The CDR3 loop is CAWSPTGTGDGYTF. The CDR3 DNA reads TGTGCCTGGAGCCCGACCGGGACAGGGGATGGCTACACCTTC.

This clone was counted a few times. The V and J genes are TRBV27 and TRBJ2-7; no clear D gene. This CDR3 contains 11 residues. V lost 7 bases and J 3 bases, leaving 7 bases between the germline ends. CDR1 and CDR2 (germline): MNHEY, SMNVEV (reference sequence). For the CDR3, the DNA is TGTGCCAGCATGAACGGCTACGAGCAGTACTTC. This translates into CASMNGYEQYF.

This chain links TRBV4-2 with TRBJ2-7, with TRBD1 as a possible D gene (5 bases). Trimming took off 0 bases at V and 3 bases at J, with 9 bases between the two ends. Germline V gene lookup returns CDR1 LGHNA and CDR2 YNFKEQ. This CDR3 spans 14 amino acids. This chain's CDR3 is CASSQDRQGYEQYF. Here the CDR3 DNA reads TGTGCCAGCAGCCAAGATCGTCAGGGCTACGAGCAGTACTTC.

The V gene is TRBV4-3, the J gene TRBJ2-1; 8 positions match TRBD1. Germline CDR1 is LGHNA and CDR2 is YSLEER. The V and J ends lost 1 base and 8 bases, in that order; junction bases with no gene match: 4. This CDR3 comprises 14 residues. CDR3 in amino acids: CASSQGGQGYEQFF. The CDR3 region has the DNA TGCGCCAGCAGCCAAGGTGGACAGGGCTATGAGCAGTTCTTC.

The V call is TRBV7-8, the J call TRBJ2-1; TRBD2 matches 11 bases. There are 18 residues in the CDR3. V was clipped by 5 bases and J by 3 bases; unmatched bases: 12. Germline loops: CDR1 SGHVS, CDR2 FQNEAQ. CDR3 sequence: CASSPTSGRGGGYNEQFF. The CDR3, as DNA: TGTGCCAGCAGCCCTACTAGCGGGAGAGGGGGTGGCTACAATGAGCAGTTCTTC.

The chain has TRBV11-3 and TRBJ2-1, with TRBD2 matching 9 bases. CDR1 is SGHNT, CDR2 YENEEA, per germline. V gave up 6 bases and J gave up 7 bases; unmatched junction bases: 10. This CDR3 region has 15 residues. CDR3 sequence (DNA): TGTGCCAGCAGACCAAGCGGGAGGCCGGATAATGAGCAGTTCTTC. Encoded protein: CASRPSGRPDNEQFF.

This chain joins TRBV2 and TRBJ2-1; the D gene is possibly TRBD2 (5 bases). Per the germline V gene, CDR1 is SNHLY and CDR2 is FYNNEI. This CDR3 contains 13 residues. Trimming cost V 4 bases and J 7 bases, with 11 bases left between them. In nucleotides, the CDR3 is TGTGCCAGCAGTGGGCAGAGGGAAAATGAGCAGTTCTTC. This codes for CASSGQRENEQFF.

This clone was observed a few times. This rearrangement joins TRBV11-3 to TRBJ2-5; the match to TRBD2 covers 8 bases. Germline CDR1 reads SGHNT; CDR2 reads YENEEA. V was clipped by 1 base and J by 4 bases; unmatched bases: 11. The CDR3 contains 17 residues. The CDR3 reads CASSLGIREGAGETQYF. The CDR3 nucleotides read TGTGCCAGCAGCTTAGGGATTCGGGAGGGCGCAGGAGAGACCCAGTACTTC.

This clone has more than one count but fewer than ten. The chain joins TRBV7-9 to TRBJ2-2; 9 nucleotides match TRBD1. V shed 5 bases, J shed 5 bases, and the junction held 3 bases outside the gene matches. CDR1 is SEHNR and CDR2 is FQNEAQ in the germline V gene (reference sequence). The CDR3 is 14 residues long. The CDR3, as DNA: TGTGCCAGCAGCCCCGACAGGGGGACCGGGGAGCTGTTTTTT. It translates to CASSPDRGTGELFF.

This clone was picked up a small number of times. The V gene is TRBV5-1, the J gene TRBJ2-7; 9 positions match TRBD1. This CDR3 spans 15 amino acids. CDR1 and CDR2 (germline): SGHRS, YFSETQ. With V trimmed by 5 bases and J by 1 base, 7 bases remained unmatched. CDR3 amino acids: CASRLGGTGSYEQYF. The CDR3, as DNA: TGCGCCAGCAGGCTTGGGGGGACAGGGTCCTACGAGCAGTACTTC.

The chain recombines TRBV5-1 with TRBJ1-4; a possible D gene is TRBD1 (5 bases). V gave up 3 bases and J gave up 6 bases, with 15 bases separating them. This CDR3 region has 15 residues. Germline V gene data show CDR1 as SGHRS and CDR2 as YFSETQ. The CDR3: CASSSSAGLDEKLFF. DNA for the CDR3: TGCGCCAGCAGCTCCTCTGCAGGGTTGGATGAAAAACTGTTTTTT. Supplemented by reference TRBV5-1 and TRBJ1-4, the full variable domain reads KAGVTQTPRYLIKTRGQQVTLSCSPISGHRSVSWYQQTPGQGLQFLFEYFSETQRNKGNFPGRFSGRQFSNSRSEMNVSTLELGDSALYLCASSSSAGLDEKLFFGSGTQLSVL.

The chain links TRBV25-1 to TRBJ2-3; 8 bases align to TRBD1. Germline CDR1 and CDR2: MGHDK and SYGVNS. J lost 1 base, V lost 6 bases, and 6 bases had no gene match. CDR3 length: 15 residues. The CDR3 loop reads CASSRMGQGTDTQYF. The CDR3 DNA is TGTGCCAGCAGCCGGATGGGACAGGGCACAGATACGCAGTATTTT.

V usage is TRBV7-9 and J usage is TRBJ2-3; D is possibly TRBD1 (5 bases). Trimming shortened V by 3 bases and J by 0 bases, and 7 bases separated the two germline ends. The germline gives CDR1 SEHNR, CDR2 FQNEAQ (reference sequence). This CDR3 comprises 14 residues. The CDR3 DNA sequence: TGTGCCAGCAGCTTTCAGGGAAGCACAGATACGCAGTATTTT. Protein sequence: CASSFQGSTDTQYF.

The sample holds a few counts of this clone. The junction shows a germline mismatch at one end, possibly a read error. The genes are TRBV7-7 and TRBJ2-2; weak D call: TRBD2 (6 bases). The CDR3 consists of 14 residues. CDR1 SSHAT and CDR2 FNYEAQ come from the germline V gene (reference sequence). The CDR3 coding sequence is TGTGCTAGCAGCGCCGGACTAAACACCGGGGAGCTGTTTTTT. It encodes CASSAGLNTGELFF. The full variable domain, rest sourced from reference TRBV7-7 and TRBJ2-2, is GAGVSQSPRYKVTKRGQDVTLRCDPISSHATLYWYQQALGQGPEFLTYFNYEAQPDKSGLPSDRFSAERPEGSISTLTIQRTEQRDSAMYRCASSAGLNTGELFFGEGSRLTVL.

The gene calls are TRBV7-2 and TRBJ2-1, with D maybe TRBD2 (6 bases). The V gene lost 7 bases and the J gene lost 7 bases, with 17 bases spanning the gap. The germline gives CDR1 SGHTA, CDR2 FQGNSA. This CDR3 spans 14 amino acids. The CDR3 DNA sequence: TGTGCCAGCACCCGGGACTGGAGGGGAAATGAGCAGTTCTTC. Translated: CASTRDWRGNEQFF.